Below, one TCR beta chain is given with its context. PCR was run on genomic DNA. Amplification of the beta chain CDR3 used 30 forward and 13 reverse multiplex primers. TCRdb passed the multiplex PCR reads through MiXCR, listing each CDR3 protein once. The profile shows 250,000 or so distinct CDR3 sequences, roughly 44% of them singletons. Trimming removed 6 bases from V and 8 bases from J, with 22 bases in between. The CDR3 is 15 residues long. Germline CDR1 is SNHLY and CDR2 is FYNNEI. This specimen comes from a study of type 1 and type 2 diabetes patients. Overall study context: T cells were magnetically sorted from PBMCs as CD4+ or CD8+ subsets. A total of roughly 20,000,000 paired-end reads came from the whole study.

The TCR originated in a man younger than 35 with type 2 diabetes. The specimen was peripheral blood mononuclear cells (PBMCs). The chain couples TRBV2 to TRBJ1-2; tentatively, D is TRBD1 (6 bases). The CDR3 DNA is TGTGCCAGCAGGGAACAGAGACAGGCTGTCGGCGGCTACACCTTC. Translation gives CASREQRQAVGGYTF.